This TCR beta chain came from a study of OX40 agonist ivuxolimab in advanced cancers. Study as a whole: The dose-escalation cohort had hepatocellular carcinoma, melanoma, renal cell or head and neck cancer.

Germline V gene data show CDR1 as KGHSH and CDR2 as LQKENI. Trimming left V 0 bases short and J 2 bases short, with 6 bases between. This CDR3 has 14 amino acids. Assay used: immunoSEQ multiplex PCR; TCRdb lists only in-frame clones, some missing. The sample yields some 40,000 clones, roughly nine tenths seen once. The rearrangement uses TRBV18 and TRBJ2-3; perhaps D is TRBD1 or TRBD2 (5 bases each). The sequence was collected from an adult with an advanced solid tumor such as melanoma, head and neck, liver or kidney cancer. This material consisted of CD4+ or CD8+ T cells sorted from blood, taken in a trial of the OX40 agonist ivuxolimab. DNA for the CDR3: TGTGCCAGCTCACCACCGGGACCCACAGATACGCAGTATTTT. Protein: CASSPPGPTDTQYF.